Described below is a single T cell receptor (beta chain) sequence and its context. Antigen unknown. The V segment lost 0 bases and the J segment 3 bases; nucleotides outside the gene matches: 6. Germline loops: CDR1 SGHKS, CDR2 YYEKEE (reference sequence). The CDR3 has 15 residues. Profiling relied on immunoSEQ multiplex PCR, and the TCRdb table lists in-frame clones only, not all of them. The sample has around 56,000 clones; over 75% are singletons. The data originate from a study of identifying expanded T cells in peripheral blood. Study-wide points: About 1.2 clones differed between technical replicates, versus around 15 and 18 over time.

The J gene is TRBJ2-7, the V gene TRBV5-5, with 7 bases aligning to TRBD1. The sequence was collected from a person between 18 and 75 years old in good health. The sequencing sample was made of blood. The CDR3 DNA follows: TGTGCCAGCAGCTTGGAGCAGGGACAGAACTACGAGCAGTACGTC. The encoded protein is CASSLEQGQNYEQYV.